One and the same sample provided the 26 T cell receptor beta chains below, sequenced in a study of shared clonotypes between healthy human individuals. The protocol was immunoSEQ multiplex PCR, while the TCRdb copy is restricted to in-frame clones and leaves out a portion. The sample includes under 1,100,000 clones, 75% to 85% of them seen just once. Specimen: memory CD4+ T cells from PBMCs. Subset indicated: CD45RA-negative fraction. These TCRs come from a man aged 18 to 30 in good health. Some clones in this sample may be carry-over from other donors' samples.

This clone has ten or more counts. V gene TRBV25-1 combines with J gene TRBJ2-1, with 8 positions matching TRBD2. Germline lookup yields CDR1 MGHDK and CDR2 SYGVNS. After removal of 3 bases from V and 6 bases from J, the junction contained 4 bases not matched to a gene. This CDR3 contains 14 residues. The CDR3 sequence is CASSDASGFNEQFF. The CDR3 DNA is TGTGCCAGCAGTGATGCTAGCGGGTTCAATGAGCAGTTCTTC.

The J gene is TRBJ2-1, the V gene TRBV4-1, with 8 positions matching TRBD2. Germline V gene sequence: CDR1 MGHRA, CDR2 YSYEKL. CDR3 length: 16 residues. V was pared by 4 bases and J by 4 bases, with 9 bases of the junction left unmatched. The CDR3 loop is CASSLTSGSSYNEQFF. CDR3 DNA sequence: TGCGCCAGCAGCCTGACAAGCGGGAGTTCTTACAATGAGCAGTTCTTC.

The CDR3 here is CASSQDRPSGSNEQFF. DNA of the CDR3: TGCGCCAGCAGCCAAGACAGGCCTAGCGGGAGCAATGAGCAGTTCTTC. V is TRBV4-3 and J is TRBJ2-1, with 10 bases identical to TRBD2. The CDR3 has 16 residues. Trimming took 0 bases from V and 6 from J; bases not matched to a gene: 5. Germline V CDR1 and CDR2: LGHNA, YSLEER.

V is TRBV28 and J is TRBJ1-2, with D uncertain. The germline V gene has CDR1 MDHEN and CDR2 SYDVKM. This CDR3 region has 17 residues. The germline V and J ends were trimmed by 3 bases and 2 bases, with 19 bases remaining between them. The CDR3 loop reads CASSFVHRAPGNYGYTF. CDR3 DNA sequence: TGTGCCAGCAGTTTTGTCCACCGGGCCCCTGGGAACTATGGCTACACCTTC.

The chain couples TRBV5-6 to TRBJ1-5; 8 nucleotides match TRBD1. V was clipped by 3 bases and J by 4 bases; unmatched bases: 3. CDR1 is SGHDT and CDR2 is YYEEEE in the germline V gene. The CDR3 sequence is 14 residues long. DNA for the CDR3: TGTGCCAGCAGCTGGACAGGGCGGAATCAGCCCCAGCATTTT. Translated: CASSWTGRNQPQHF.

This clone was detected a few times. A read error is the likely source, as a far larger clone sits one nucleotide away. The genes are TRBV30 and TRBJ2-5, with D perhaps TRBD1 (6 bases). This CDR3 comprises 14 residues. Germline-derived CDR1 and CDR2 are GTSNPN and SVGIG (reference sequence). The CDR3 region is CAWSRQVRQGTQYF. The CDR3 nucleotides are TGTGCCTGGAGCCGACAGGTTCGACAAGGGACCCAGTACTTC.

The genes are TRBV18 and TRBJ2-7; D may match TRBD1 or TRBD2 (5 bases each). Between the trimmed V and J ends, which lost 1 base and 0 bases, there was a span of 13 bases. The CDR3 is 16 residues long. The germline gives CDR1 KGHSH, CDR2 LQKENI. Here the CDR3 reads CASSPLGAALSYEQYF. The CDR3 DNA reads as TGTGCCAGCTCACCACTCGGGGCAGCCCTCTCCTACGAGCAGTACTTC.

CDR3 nucleotides: TGTGCCAGCACCCTGCTTTTAGGCGGAGTGTACTTC. The encoded protein is CASTLLLGGVYF. This chain connects TRBV11-2 to TRBJ2-7; D ambiguous. Looked up from germline, CDR1 is SGHAT and CDR2 is FQNNGV. The CDR3 sequence is 12 residues long. The germline V and J ends were trimmed by 7 bases and 12 bases, with 19 bases remaining between them.

The rearrangement joins TRBV6-5 to TRBJ2-5; D gene ambiguous. CDR1 is MNHEY and CDR2 is SVGAGI in the germline V gene. The CDR3 covers 13 residues. V lost 6 bases and J lost 5, with 13 bases in between. CDR3 loop: CASSQRVRETQYF. The CDR3 DNA is TGTGCCAGCAGCCAACGGGTGAGGGAGACCCAGTACTTC.

The rearrangement uses TRBV27 and TRBJ1-1; D gene ambiguous. This CDR3 is built from 15 residues. The V gene lost 3 bases and the J gene lost 6 bases, with 17 bases spanning the gap. Germline lookup yields CDR1 MNHEY and CDR2 SMNVEV (reference sequence). The CDR3 nucleotides read TGTGCCAGCAGTTTGCTGGGCCCCTCCGTCTCTGAAGCTTTCTTT. Its protein product is CASSLLGPSVSEAFF.

The chain couples TRBV4-1 to TRBJ2-1, with 7 bases lining up with TRBD2. J gave up 3 bases and V 1 base, and 12 bases lay outside the gene matches. The CDR3 has 18 residues. Germline V gene sequence: CDR1 MGHRA, CDR2 YSYEKL. CDR3: CASSQAGLVGLGYNEQFF. The DNA for the CDR3 is TGCGCCAGCAGCCAAGCAGGACTAGTGGGGCTCGGCTACAATGAGCAGTTCTTC.

This clone was recorded once. Its ends do not fully match the called genes, so a read error is possible. The chain links TRBV7-9 to TRBJ2-7; unclear D gene. The CDR3 is 14 residues long. Germline lookup yields CDR1 SEHNR and CDR2 FQNEAQ (reference sequence). The CDR3 sequence: CASSPLAQEYGQYF. The CDR3 nucleotides read TGTGCCAGCAGCCCCTTGGCCCAGGAATACGGGCAGTACTTC.

This clone appeared a few times. The CDR3 bases are TGTGCCAGCAGCGTAGAGGGCGGAAGCTCCTACAATGAGCAGTTCTTC. It codes for CASSVEGGSSYNEQFF. The chain links TRBV9 to TRBJ2-1; D remains unclear. The V and J ends lost 0 bases and 0 bases respectively, with 10 bases between them. The CDR3 totals 16 residues. From germline, CDR1 is SGDLS and CDR2 YYNGEE.

This chain uses TRBV15 with TRBJ2-5; 8 nucleotides match TRBD1. V was clipped by 4 bases and J by 5 bases; unmatched bases: 12. The CDR3 extends over 16 amino acids. Germline CDR1 is LNHNV and CDR2 is YYDKDF (reference sequence). CDR3 amino acids: CATSKIKFRGPETQYF. DNA for the CDR3: TGTGCCACCAGCAAGATAAAATTCAGGGGGCCGGAGACCCAGTACTTC.

This chain links TRBV2 with TRBJ1-3, with D possibly TRBD1 on 6 matching bases. V lost 8 bases and J 1 base, leaving 9 bases between the germline ends. This CDR3 is 13 amino acids long. The germline V gene encodes CDR1 SNHLY and CDR2 FYNNEI. This chain's CDR3 is CASAQGSGNTIYF. DNA of the CDR3: TGTGCCAGCGCACAGGGTTCTGGAAACACCATATATTTT.

The chain recombines TRBV6-6 with TRBJ2-7; 8 bases align to TRBD2. The germline V gene encodes CDR1 MNHNY and CDR2 SVGAGI (reference sequence). V was clipped by 6 bases and J by 7 bases; unmatched bases: 5. This CDR3 comprises 12 residues. CDR3 in DNA: TGTGCCAGCAGAAGCGGGAGCTGGGAGCAGTACTTC. Amino acid sequence: CASRSGSWEQYF.

The CDR3 DNA is TGTGCCAGCAGATCCCCCGGACGGAGCACAGATACGCAGTATTTT. It translates to CASRSPGRSTDTQYF. The V gene is TRBV28, the J gene TRBJ2-3; D not certain. V lost 6 bases and J lost 0, with 13 bases in between. Germline assignment: CDR1 MDHEN and CDR2 SYDVKM. The CDR3 covers 15 residues.

V usage is TRBV6-5 and J usage is TRBJ2-5; 7 bases map to TRBD2. CDR1 MNHEY and CDR2 SVGAGI come from the germline V gene. V gave up 0 bases and J gave up 12 bases; unmatched junction bases: 16. This CDR3 is built from 16 residues. CDR3 nucleotide sequence: TGTGCCAGCAGTTACTCCCCACCCTCGGGGGGTCGCGGGGAGTACTTC. Translating it yields CASSYSPPSGGRGEYF.

The chain uses TRBV7-8 and TRBJ2-7; D is perhaps TRBD2 (9 bases). The CDR3 totals 17 residues. The V gene lost 5 bases and the J gene lost 3 bases, with 23 bases spanning the gap. Germline loops: CDR1 SGHVS, CDR2 FQNEAQ. Here the CDR3 DNA reads TGTGCCAGCAGCCCGCAGGGGGCGGCGGGAGGGCTCTACGAGCAGTACTTC. Protein product: CASSPQGAAGGLYEQYF.

The rearrangement links TRBV30 to TRBJ2-1; 11 nucleotides agree with TRBD2. The CDR3 extends over 17 amino acids. The germline CDR1 and CDR2 sequences are GTSNPN and SVGIG (reference sequence). V lost 1 base to trimming and J lost 3 bases; unmatched junction nucleotides: 8. The CDR3 reads CAWSELAGAPGYNEQFF. The CDR3 region has the DNA TGTGCCTGGAGTGAACTAGCGGGAGCCCCTGGCTACAATGAGCAGTTCTTC. The whole variable domain, remainder taken from reference TRBV30 and TRBJ2-1, is SQTIHQWPATLVQPVGSPLSLECTVEGTSNPNLYWYRQAAGRGLQLLFYSVGIGQISSEVPQNLSASRPQDRQFILSSKKLLLSDSGFYLCAWSELAGAPGYNEQFFGPGTRLTVL.

The chain uses TRBV18 and TRBJ1-4; D gene uncertain. V was trimmed by 1 base and J by 7 bases, leaving 7 bases between them. The CDR3 has 13 residues. The germline CDR1 and CDR2 sequences are KGHSH and LQKENI. The CDR3: CASSPRNGEKLFF. The CDR3, as DNA: TGTGCCAGCTCACCACGGAACGGTGAAAAACTGTTTTTT.

This clone was counted a few times. At the DNA level, this CDR3 is encoded by other sequences in the same sample as well. In DNA form, the CDR3 reads TGTGCCAGCAGCGTAGGTCCTGACACTGAAGCTTTCTTT. Amino acid sequence: CASSVGPDTEAFF. The chain recombines TRBV9 with TRBJ1-1; D gene unclear. Trimming removed 0 bases at V and 3 bases at J, with 6 bases between. In germline, CDR1 is SGDLS, CDR2 YYNGEE. The CDR3 loop spans 13 amino acids.

This clone has a handful of counts. CDR3 bases: TGTGCCAGTACCCGAGCTTTCTTT. Its translation is CASTRAFF. The J gene is TRBJ1-1, the V gene TRBV19; D remains ambiguous. CDR3 length equals 8 residues. The V end was cut by 7 bases, the J end by 10 bases, with 4 bases between. Germline V gives CDR1 LNHDA, CDR2 SQIVND (reference sequence).

The chain joins TRBV6-1 to TRBJ2-7, with D possibly being TRBD2 (6 bases). The CDR3 has 15 amino acids. CDR1 and CDR2 (germline): MNHNS, SASEGT. Trimming cost V 1 base and J 3 bases, with 13 bases left between them. In DNA, the CDR3 is TGTGCCAGCAGTGAAGGGGAAGCTAGCGTCTACGAGCAGTACTTC. This encodes CASSEGEASVYEQYF.

The V and J genes are TRBV5-1 and TRBJ2-7; 12 positions match TRBD1. Germline CDR1 is SGHRS and CDR2 is YFSETQ. The CDR3 extends over 14 amino acids. V was pared by 7 bases and J by 1 base, with 3 bases of the junction left unmatched. The DNA of the CDR3 is TGCGCCAGCGCGGGACAGGGGGCTTCCTACGAGCAGTACTTC. It is translated as CASAGQGASYEQYF.

This clone was counted a few times. J is TRBJ1-2 and V is TRBV28; 8 positions match TRBD1. Germline CDR1 and CDR2: MDHEN and SYDVKM. The trim removed 4 bases at V and 7 bases at J, leaving 11 bases unmatched. This CDR3 has 15 amino acids. CDR3: CASSSGNRGMGGYTF. Written as DNA, the CDR3 is TGTGCCAGCAGTTCGGGGAACAGGGGGATGGGTGGCTACACCTTC.